This TCR beta chain was observed in a study of T cell responses to AZD1222 COVID-19 vaccine. Overall study results and limits: Reportedly, nearly half of unique spike TCRs recognized epitopes outside B.1.351/B.1.1.7 mutations. The sample set comprised mostly white British donors with more females, and clonal diversity was possibly underestimated.

Only in-frame clones appear in the TCRdb table, and some are missing; sequencing was by immunoSEQ multiplex PCR. The data contain 100,000 to 150,000 clones, about nine tenths of them singletons. Turning to this clone: Its specificity is unknown.

Germline loops: CDR1 SQVTM, CDR2 ANQGSEA. This CDR3 contains 14 residues. Unmatched junction bases numbered 12, after V lost 7 bases and J lost 7 bases. The chain joins TRBV29-1 to TRBJ2-5, with TRBD1 matching over 10 bases. The sequence came from an adult in good health. The specimen was peripheral blood, collected on day 0 of MenACWY control vaccination. This chain's CDR3 is CSAPGTGESGTQYF. CDR3 nucleotide sequence: TGCAGCGCCCCCGGGACAGGGGAGTCCGGGACCCAGTACTTC.